The 31 T cell receptor beta chains reported below all come from one sample, sequenced in a study of cytomegalovirus exposure and HLA in healthy donors. PCR amplification relied on 60 Vbeta primers (plus 13 Jbeta primers). The method was immunoSEQ multiplex PCR; TCRdb's version includes in-frame clones alone and lacks a portion of them. Of roughly 56,000 clones detected, around 87% appear once; the ten largest clones hold more than 1.4%. What was sequenced was PBMCs. The source of these receptors is a man aged 18 to 30 in good health and CMV-seronegative.

The gene calls are TRBV6-5 and TRBJ1-5, with unresolved D. This CDR3 is built from 14 residues. The ends were cut back, 6 bases at V and 5 bases at J, with 14 bases in the middle. Looked up from germline, CDR1 is MNHEY and CDR2 is SVGAGI. In nucleotides, the CDR3 is TGTGCCAGCAGAGCTAGACGGTGGGATCAGCCCCAGCATTTT. This gives the protein CASRARRWDQPQHF.

This clone was found once. V gene TRBV7-9 combines with J gene TRBJ2-1, with 11 nucleotides matching TRBD1. This CDR3 has 14 amino acids. Per germline, CDR1 SEHNR and CDR2 FQNEAQ (reference sequence). The ends lost 4 bases at V and 9 bases at J; junction bases unmatched: 5. The CDR3 region is CASSSGQGVREQFF. As DNA, the CDR3 is TGTGCCAGCAGCTCGGGACAGGGGGTCCGTGAGCAGTTCTTC.

This chain links TRBV29-1 with TRBJ2-5, with 9 positions matching TRBD1. This CDR3 is built from 13 residues. Germline CDR1 SQVTM, CDR2 ANQGSEA. The V gene end was trimmed by 7 bases and the J gene end by 11 bases; junction bases not matched to a gene: 14. The CDR3 region has the DNA TGCAGCGCTGGGACAGGGACCCCAGGGGAGCAGTACTTC. Protein sequence: CSAGTGTPGEQYF.

This clone has only a few counts. CDR3 coding DNA: TGTGCCTGGAGCCCGCGGGAGCCAGGCCGGCGCGAGCAGTACTTC. This gives the protein CAWSPREPGRREQYF. The genes are TRBV30 and TRBJ2-7; 7 positions match TRBD2. CDR1 is GTSNPN and CDR2 is SVGIG in the germline V gene (reference sequence). The CDR3 covers 15 residues. The ends lost 3 bases at V and 6 bases at J; junction bases unmatched: 14.

This clone has just a few counts. The chain carries TRBV7-9 and TRBJ1-5, with D uncertain. The V and J ends lost 7 bases and 2 bases respectively, with 6 bases between them. CDR3 size: 12 residues. Germline V lookup: CDR1 SEHNR, CDR2 FQNEAQ (reference sequence). CDR3 protein: CASTGGNQPQHF. The CDR3 coding sequence is TGTGCCAGCACCGGTGGCAATCAGCCCCAGCATTTT.

The chain links TRBV11-3 to TRBJ2-3, with D hard to call. The CDR3 extends over 13 amino acids. The V end lost 5 bases, the J end lost 6 bases, and 12 bases lay between the germline ends. CDR1 and CDR2 from the germline V gene are SGHNT and YENEEA. CDR3 DNA: TGTGCCAGCAGCCAACGCGGCCGGGATACGCAGTATTTT. This sequence encodes CASSQRGRDTQYF.

The V call is TRBV6-5, the J call TRBJ1-2; TRBD1 matches at 8 bases. The junction had 6 bases not matched to a gene; V was cut back by 7 bases and J by 8 bases. CDR3 size: 12 residues. Germline CDR1 and CDR2: MNHEY and SVGAGI. CDR3 DNA: TGTGCCAGCACCCCAGGACAGGGAGGCTACACCTTC. Its protein product is CASTPGQGGYTF.

The chain carries TRBV1 and TRBJ1-2. TRBV1 constitutes a pseudogene. This CDR3 region has 16 residues. The CDR3 DNA follows: TGCACCAGCAGCCAAGACCGGAGGGCCCCGGCCTATGGCTACACCTTC. Residues: CTSSQDRRAPAYGYTF.

This chain links TRBV6-1 with TRBJ2-3; D remains unclear. The CDR3 covers 15 residues. Germline lookup yields CDR1 MNHNS and CDR2 SASEGT. Trimming removed 10 bases at V and 2 bases at J, with 19 bases between. The CDR3 nucleotides are TGTGCCATCCTGCGAACGGCAGGCTACACAGATACGCAGTATTTT. Protein sequence: CAILRTAGYTDTQYF.

A word on this clone: Relative to the germline gene, one junction end is altered; a read error may explain this. J is TRBJ2-2 and V is TRBV7-7; D possibly corresponds to TRBD2 (7 bases). The CDR3 runs 20 residues. CDR1 is SSHAT, CDR2 FNYEAQ, per germline (reference sequence). The CDR3 sequence: CASSLGIQTGPERGAGELFF. CDR3 coding DNA: TGTGCTAGCAGCTTAGGTATCCAGACAGGTCCGGAACGGGGGGCCGGGGAGCTGTTTTTT. The full variable domain, rest sourced from reference TRBV7-7 and TRBJ2-2, is GAGVSQSPRYKVTKRGQDVTLRCDPISSHATLYWYQQALGQGPEFLTYFNYEAQPDKSGLPSDRFSAERPEGSISTLTIQRTEQRDSAMYRCASSLGIQTGPERGAGELFFGEGSRLTVL.

The genes are TRBV7-8 and TRBJ1-1; D not certain. V lost 6 bases and J lost 1, with 15 bases in between. CDR1 SGHVS and CDR2 FQNEAQ come from the germline V gene. The CDR3 contains 15 residues. CDR3 sequence reads: CASRELERANTEAFF. The CDR3 region has the DNA TGTGCCAGCAGGGAACTGGAGCGGGCGAACACTGAAGCTTTCTTT.

This clone was found a few times. The chain combines TRBV7-2 with TRBJ1-3; no clear D. Trimming cost V 3 bases and J 4 bases, with 10 bases left between them. The CDR3 length is 14 residues. CDR1 is SGHTA and CDR2 is FQGNSA in the germline V gene. The CDR3 region has the DNA TGTGCCAGCAGCTTGGGCAGGTCCGGAAACACCATATATTTT. Translating it yields CASSLGRSGNTIYF.

J is TRBJ2-3 and V is TRBV20-1; D call uncertain. The CDR3 extends over 11 amino acids. The V end was cut by 4 bases, the J end by 2 bases, with 4 bases between. The germline V gene encodes CDR1 DFQATT and CDR2 SNEGSKA (reference sequence). CDR3 in amino acids: CSATITDTQYF. Here the CDR3 DNA reads TGCAGTGCTACCATCACAGATACGCAGTATTTT.

The CDR3 loop is CASSDLTGPGGYTF. CDR3 nucleotides: TGTGCCAGCAGTGACCTAACAGGGCCTGGAGGCTACACCTTC. The rearrangement links TRBV6-5 to TRBJ1-2; D may be TRBD1 (6 bases). The CDR3 loop spans 14 amino acids. CDR1 and CDR2 (germline): MNHEY, SVGAGI. The V and J ends lost 5 bases and 8 bases respectively, with 18 bases between them.

The genes are TRBV4-1 and TRBJ2-7, with D maybe TRBD2 (6 bases). V was trimmed by 4 bases and J by 3 bases, leaving 10 bases between them. The V gene's germline CDR1 is MGHRA and CDR2 YSYEKL. The CDR3 loop spans 13 amino acids. The CDR3 loop reads CASSRGDLYEQYF. The CDR3 DNA reads as TGCGCCAGCAGCCGGGGGGACCTCTACGAGCAGTACTTC.

This sequence joins TRBV7-3 and TRBJ2-3; TRBD1 matches at 8 bases. There are 14 residues in the CDR3. Germline V gene data show CDR1 as SGHTA and CDR2 as FQGTGA. Trimming removed 5 bases from V and 3 bases from J; junction bases left unmatched: 4. CDR3 region: CASSLWTGTDTQYF. The DNA for the CDR3 is TGTGCCAGCAGCCTCTGGACAGGGACAGATACGCAGTATTTT. Supplemented by reference TRBV7-3 and TRBJ2-3, the full variable domain reads GAGVSQTPSNKVTEKGKYVELRCDPISGHTALYWYRQSLGQGPEFLIYFQGTGAADDSGLPNDRFFAVRPEGSVSTLKIQRTERGDSAVYLCASSLWTGTDTQYFGPGTRLTVL.

This clone was observed once. J is TRBJ2-3 and V is TRBV4-1; D remains ambiguous. Trimming pared 4 bases from V and 0 bases from J, leaving 14 bases between. From germline, CDR1 is MGHRA and CDR2 YSYEKL. The CDR3 is made up of 16 amino acids. The CDR3 here is CASSPTPVKSTDTQYF. In DNA form, the CDR3 reads TGCGCCAGCAGCCCCACTCCCGTGAAGAGCACAGATACGCAGTATTTT.

The V call is TRBV28, the J call TRBJ2-5; 9 bases line up with TRBD1. The CDR3 spans 15 residues. With 5 bases clipped from V and 2 bases from J, the junction kept 6 bases outside the gene matches. The germline V gene encodes CDR1 MDHEN and CDR2 SYDVKM. CDR3 nucleotide sequence: TGTGCCAGCAGTCTAAAAGGACAGGGGCAAGAGACCCAGTACTTC. This sequence encodes CASSLKGQGQETQYF.

The chain recombines TRBV6-5 with TRBJ2-1; 8 nucleotides align to TRBD2. Germline V gives CDR1 MNHEY, CDR2 SVGAGI. V dropped 8 bases and J dropped 9; count of bases not matched to a gene: 15. CDR3 length equals 15 residues. The CDR3 DNA is TGTGCCAGCGGCCGAAGCGGGGGCATCCCCTTTGAGCAGTTCTTC. Its protein is CASGRSGGIPFEQFF.

The V gene is TRBV29-1, the J gene TRBJ1-5, with D maybe TRBD1 (6 bases). V dropped 5 bases and J dropped 1 base, with 18 bases sitting between them. CDR1 is SQVTM, CDR2 ANQGSEA, per germline. This CDR3 comprises 16 residues. In DNA, the CDR3 is TGCAGCGTTCTGGTACCGGGACAATTAAGCAATCAGCCCCAGCATTTT. It specifies CSVLVPGQLSNQPQHF.

This chain joins TRBV28 and TRBJ1-2; no definite D call. V was pared by 5 bases and J by 7 bases, with 17 bases between. The CDR3 is 14 amino acids. CDR1 MDHEN and CDR2 SYDVKM come from the germline V gene. CDR3 in DNA: TGTGCCAGCAGTGTCCCCCCGGGAGCGGGTGGCTACACCTTC. This sequence encodes CASSVPPGAGGYTF.

The chain recombines TRBV28 with TRBJ1-2; D ambiguous. The V and J ends lost 5 bases and 7 bases respectively, with 11 bases between them. Germline V CDR1 and CDR2: MDHEN, SYDVKM. The CDR3 runs 12 residues. CDR3 DNA sequence: TGTGCCAGCAGTCGGTACGAGGGTGGCTACACCTTC. Its translation is CASSRYEGGYTF.

V and J are TRBV10-1 and TRBJ2-2; D perhaps matches TRBD1 (5 bases). The CDR3 contains 15 residues. The germline V gene encodes CDR1 WNHNN and CDR2 SYGVQD (reference sequence). Trimming cost V 7 bases and J 5 bases, with 17 bases left between them. For the CDR3, the DNA is TGCGCCAGCACCGAAGGGGCAGATGGGACCGGGGAGCTGTTTTTT. As protein: CASTEGADGTGELFF.

The rearrangement uses TRBV7-4 and TRBJ1-2, with TRBD1 as a possible D gene (5 bases). Between the trimmed V and J ends, which lost 5 bases and 7 bases, there was a span of 11 bases. This CDR3 comprises 12 residues. Germline V lookup: CDR1 SGHVT, CDR2 SQSDAQ. CDR3 sequence: CASSLKGIGYTF. The CDR3 nucleotides read TGTGCCAGCAGCCTTAAGGGGATTGGCTACACCTTC.

The V gene is TRBV5-8, the J gene TRBJ2-3, with 10 bases identical to TRBD1. CDR3 length: 14 residues. Germline V gene data show CDR1 as SGHTS and CDR2 as YDEGEE. Trimming removed 3 bases from V and 4 bases from J; junction bases left unmatched: 2. As DNA, the CDR3 is TGTGCCAGCAGCTACGGACAGGGGGCAGATACGCAGTATTTT. Amino acid sequence: CASSYGQGADTQYF.

The V call is TRBV7-8, the J call TRBJ1-5; D may be TRBD1 (5 bases). The CDR3 consists of 13 residues. The germline V gene encodes CDR1 SGHVS and CDR2 FQNEAQ. Between the trimmed V and J ends, which lost 6 bases and 7 bases, there was a span of 13 bases. CDR3 bases: TGTGCCAGCAGTCCCGCGGGGGGGCAGCCCCAGCATTTT. Its protein is CASSPAGGQPQHF. The full variable domain, with the rest looked up from reference TRBV7-8 and TRBJ1-5, is GAGVSQSPRYKVAKRGQDVALRCDPISGHVSLFWYQQALGQGPEFLTYFQNEAQLDKSGLPSDRFFAERPEGSVSTLKIQRTQQEDSAVYLCASSPAGGQPQHFGDGTRLSIL.

The chain is built from TRBV18 and TRBJ2-3, with a weak D call TRBD2 (6 bases). V was clipped by 2 bases and J by 0 bases, with 6 bases between them. This CDR3 spans 14 amino acids. The germline CDR1 and CDR2 sequences are KGHSH and LQKENI. The CDR3 DNA follows: TGTGCCAGCTCACCAGCGGGGAGCACAGATACGCAGTATTTT. This sequence encodes CASSPAGSTDTQYF.

V gene TRBV7-9 combines with J gene TRBJ1-5; no definite D call. The CDR3 is 14 amino acids. The germline CDR1 and CDR2 sequences are SEHNR and FQNEAQ (reference sequence). V dropped 2 bases and J dropped 3 bases, with 8 bases sitting between them. The CDR3 sequence: CASSLNSINQPQHF. The CDR3 DNA follows: TGTGCCAGCAGCTTAAACAGTATCAATCAGCCCCAGCATTTT.

This chain uses TRBV7-6 with TRBJ2-5; D remains ambiguous. Germline V lookup: CDR1 SGHVS, CDR2 FNYEAQ. The V and J ends lost 4 bases and 5 bases respectively, with 17 bases between them. The CDR3 length is 15 residues. CDR3 sequence (DNA): TGTGCCAGCAGCTCCGGGTCTCCCTTCCAGGAGACCCAGTACTTC. This encodes CASSSGSPFQETQYF.

The rearrangement joins TRBV25-1 to TRBJ2-5, with no clear D. The CDR3 contains 11 residues. Trimming removed 7 bases from V and 3 bases from J, with 6 bases in between. Germline-derived CDR1 and CDR2 are MGHDK and SYGVNS. CDR3 loop: CASIHKETQYF. The CDR3 region has the DNA TGTGCCAGCATTCACAAAGAGACCCAGTACTTC.

The rearrangement links TRBV5-4 to TRBJ2-7, with D unresolved. Germline V lookup: CDR1 SGHNT, CDR2 YYREEE (reference sequence). With 6 bases removed from V and 0 bases from J, the gap between germline ends came to 10 bases. This CDR3 region has 13 residues. The CDR3, as DNA: TGTGCCAGCAAGACCGGGTCCTCCTACGAGCAGTACTTC. Amino acid sequence: CASKTGSSYEQYF.